This T cell receptor (beta chain) emerged from a study of T cell clusters in autoimmune cytopenias. TRB rearrangements were amplified by touch-down multiplex PCR with mixed TRB-A/B primers. TCRdb reprocessed the multiplex PCR reads and stores each CDR3 protein as one record, lacking DNA. This sample's table has under 15,000 distinct CDR3 sequences. On this clonotype itself: The antigen is unknown.

Study-wide points: Physiological T cell clusters of healthy donors were apparently absent in primary autoimmune cytopenia patients. No experiment has yet validated the function of the T cell clusters defined in silico.

TRB was amplified from about 270 ng of peripheral blood genomic DNA per sample. This CDR3 is built from 16 residues. Germline V lookup: CDR1 MNHEY, CDR2 SMNVEV (reference sequence). This rearrangement joins TRBV27 to TRBJ2-1. The receptor was derived from a human donor with an autoimmune cytopenia or autoimmune hepatitis (not recorded which). The sample taken for sequencing was peripheral blood. CDR3 protein: CASSLRTHVTYNEQFF.